One sample yielded the 9 T cell receptor beta chains listed below, sequenced in a study of blood T cell repertoires in COVID-19. Profiling relied on immunoSEQ multiplex PCR, and the TCRdb table lists in-frame clones only, not all of them. The data contain around 63,000 clones, 70% to 90% of them singletons. Sequencing was done on a sample of peripheral blood. Receptors originate from a woman of 80 years or more with acute or convalescent COVID-19.

The sample holds one count of this clone. This chain links TRBV30 with TRBJ2-3, with D maybe TRBD1 (5 bases). This CDR3 spans 14 amino acids. Trimming cost V 5 bases and J 4 bases, with 16 bases left between them. Germline CDR1 and CDR2: GTSNPN and SVGIG (reference sequence). CDR3 loop: CAWSQGRLADTQYF. CDR3 nucleotides: TGTGCCTGGTCCCAGGGTCGGTTGGCAGATACGCAGTATTTT.

This chain connects TRBV18 to TRBJ2-7; TRBD1 matches at 9 bases. Germline-derived CDR1 and CDR2 are KGHSH and LQKENI. The CDR3 extends over 15 amino acids. J lost 3 bases, V lost 0 bases, and 3 bases had no gene match. Here the CDR3 reads CASSPPGQGIYEQYF. As DNA, the CDR3 is TGTGCCAGCTCACCACCGGGACAGGGCATCTACGAGCAGTACTTC.

A single count supports this clone. Written as DNA, the CDR3 is TGTGCCAGTAGTATAATATTGGAGGAGACCCAGTACTTC. Residues: CASSIILEETQYF. The gene calls are TRBV19 and TRBJ2-5; D is unclear. The CDR3 length is 13 residues. The V end lost 2 bases, the J end lost 5 bases, and 9 bases lay between the germline ends. Germline V gives CDR1 LNHDA, CDR2 SQIVND (reference sequence).

In this sample, this clone turned up a few times. The chain links TRBV25-1 to TRBJ1-1; tentatively, D is TRBD1 (6 bases). Germline loops: CDR1 MGHDK, CDR2 SYGVNS. Trimming pared 8 bases from V and 3 bases from J, leaving 10 bases between. This CDR3 has 12 residues. CDR3 bases: TGTGCCAGCCGGGACACCCACACTGAAGCTTTCTTT. Protein sequence: CASRDTHTEAFF.

The CDR3 loop reads CASSFPAGGDTGELFF. In nucleotides, the CDR3 is TGTGCCAGCAGTTTCCCAGCGGGAGGGGACACCGGGGAGCTGTTTTTT. V usage is TRBV28 and J usage is TRBJ2-2; 10 positions agree with TRBD2. The junction had 4 bases not matched to a gene; V was cut back by 3 bases and J by 3 bases. CDR1 and CDR2 from the germline V gene are MDHEN and SYDVKM. The CDR3 runs to 16 residues.

The rearrangement joins TRBV7-9 to TRBJ1-4, with D perhaps matching TRBD1 (6 bases). CDR3 length: 17 residues. Trimming removed 2 bases at V and 1 base at J, with 14 bases between. Germline CDR1 SEHNR, CDR2 FQNEAQ (reference sequence). DNA for the CDR3: TGTGCCAGCAGCTTATTCGGGGGGCTGGGAACTAATGAAAAACTGTTTTTT. Amino acid sequence: CASSLFGGLGTNEKLFF.

This clone has more than one count but fewer than ten. V is TRBV4-1 and J is TRBJ2-5, with 8 positions matching TRBD2. This CDR3 region has 17 residues. In germline, CDR1 is MGHRA, CDR2 YSYEKL. V gave up 4 bases and J gave up 4 bases; unmatched junction bases: 14. The CDR3 spells CASSLLPIGLARETQYF. CDR3 nucleotide sequence: TGCGCCAGCAGCCTCCTACCCATCGGACTAGCTCGAGAGACCCAGTACTTC.

The V call is TRBV3-1 (or the pseudogene TRBV3-2), the J call TRBJ2-5; TRBD2 aligns across 7 bases. Germline V CDR1 and CDR2: LGHDT, YNNKEL (reference sequence). This CDR3 is 14 amino acids long. With 1 base clipped from V and 3 bases from J, the junction kept 2 bases outside the gene matches. The CDR3 loop is CASSQGLAEETQYF. The CDR3 nucleotides are TGTGCCAGCAGCCAAGGACTAGCAGAAGAGACCCAGTACTTC.

The gene calls are TRBV15 and TRBJ2-7; 11 bases are a match to TRBD2. From germline, CDR1 is LNHNV and CDR2 YYDKDF (reference sequence). This CDR3 region has 14 residues. Trimming cost V 4 bases and J 2 bases; bases outside gene matches: 1. CDR3 amino acids: CATSTTSGTYEQYF. CDR3 in DNA: TGTGCCACCAGCACGACTAGCGGGACCTACGAGCAGTACTTC.